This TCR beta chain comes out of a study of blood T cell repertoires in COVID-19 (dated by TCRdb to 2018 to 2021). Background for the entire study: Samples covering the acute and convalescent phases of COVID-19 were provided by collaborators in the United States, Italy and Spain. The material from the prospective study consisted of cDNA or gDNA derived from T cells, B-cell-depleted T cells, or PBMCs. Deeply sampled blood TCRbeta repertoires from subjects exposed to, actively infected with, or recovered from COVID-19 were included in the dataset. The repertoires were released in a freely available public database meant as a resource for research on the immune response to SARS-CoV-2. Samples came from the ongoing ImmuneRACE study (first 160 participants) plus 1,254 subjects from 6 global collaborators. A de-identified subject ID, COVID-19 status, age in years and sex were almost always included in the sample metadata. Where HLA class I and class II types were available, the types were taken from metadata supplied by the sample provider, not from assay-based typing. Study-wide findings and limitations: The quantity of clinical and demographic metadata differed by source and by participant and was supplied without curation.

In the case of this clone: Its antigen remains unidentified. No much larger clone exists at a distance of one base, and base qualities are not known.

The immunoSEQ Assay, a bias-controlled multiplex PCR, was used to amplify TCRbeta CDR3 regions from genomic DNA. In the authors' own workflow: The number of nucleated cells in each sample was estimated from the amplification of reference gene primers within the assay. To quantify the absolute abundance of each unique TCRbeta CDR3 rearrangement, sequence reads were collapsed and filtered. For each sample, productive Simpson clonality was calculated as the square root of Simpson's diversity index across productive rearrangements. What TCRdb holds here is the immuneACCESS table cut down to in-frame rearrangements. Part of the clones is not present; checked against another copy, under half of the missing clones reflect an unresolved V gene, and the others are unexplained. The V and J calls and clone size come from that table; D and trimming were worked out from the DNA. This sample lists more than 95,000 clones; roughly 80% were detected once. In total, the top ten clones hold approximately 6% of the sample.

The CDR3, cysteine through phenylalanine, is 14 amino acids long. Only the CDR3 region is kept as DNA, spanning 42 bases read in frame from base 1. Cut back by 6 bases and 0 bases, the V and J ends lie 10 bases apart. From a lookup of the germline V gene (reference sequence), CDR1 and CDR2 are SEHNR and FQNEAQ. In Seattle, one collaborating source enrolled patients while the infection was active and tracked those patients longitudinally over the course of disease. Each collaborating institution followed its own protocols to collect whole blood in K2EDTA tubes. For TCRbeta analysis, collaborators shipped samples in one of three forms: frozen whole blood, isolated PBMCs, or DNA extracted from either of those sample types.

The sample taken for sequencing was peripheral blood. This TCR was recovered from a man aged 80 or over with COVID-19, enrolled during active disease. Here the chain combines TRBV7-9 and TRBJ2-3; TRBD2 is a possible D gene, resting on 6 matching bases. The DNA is TGTGCCAGCAGTCTAGGGACTAGCACAGATACGCAGTATTTT. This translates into CASSLGTSTDTQYF.